The source of this T cell receptor beta chain is a study of cytomegalovirus exposure and HLA in healthy donors. Notes on the study in general: Using the classifier, cytomegalovirus status was reportedly diagnosed with high specificity and sensitivity.

V dropped 7 bases and J dropped 4; count of bases not matched to a gene: 5. The CDR3 consists of 13 residues. Germline V gene sequence: CDR1 MDHEN, CDR2 SYDVKM. Produced via immunoSEQ multiplex PCR; TCRdb's table is partial and in-frame only. The table includes nearly 80,000 clones, approximately 93% detected once. The sample holds a few counts of this clone. No antigen is known for it. The sample taken for sequencing was PBMCs. The chain carries TRBV28 and TRBJ2-5, with TRBD2 identical over 8 bases. The source of this sequence is a woman aged 30 to 39 in good health and CMV-seronegative. This chain's CDR3 is CASISGGGETQYF. The CDR3 nucleotides are TGTGCCAGCATCAGCGGGGGCGGAGAGACCCAGTACTTC. Complete variable domain (other parts from reference TRBV28 and TRBJ2-5): DVKVTQSSRYLVKRTGEKVFLECVQDMDHENMFWYRQDPGLGLRLIYFSYDVKMKEKGDIPEGYSVSREKKERFSLILESASTNQTSMYLCASISGGGETQYFGPGTRLLVL.